This TCR beta chain was sequenced during a study of cytomegalovirus exposure and HLA in healthy donors. Study background: An early release of data contained approximately 80 million unique TCRs, which came from HLA-typed donors.

General study findings and limits: A prior analysis recorded that most TCR beta V segments were productive about 90% or about 30% of the time. A missense variant in DCLRE1C was later tied to TCR beta V- and J-gene trimming.

Looked up from germline, CDR1 is MNHNS and CDR2 is SASEGT. This CDR3 is 13 amino acids long. Trimming removed 5 bases at V and 4 bases at J, with 11 bases between. In regard to this clone: Its antigen is not identified.

The PCR ran on 60 Vbeta and 13 Jbeta primers. Per the study methods: An analysis performed later counted about 80 million unique TCR beta chains (approximately 10 million of them shared). Sequenced by immunoSEQ multiplex PCR; TCRdb stores in-frame clones only, minus some. That table gives V, J and clone size, and the DNA gave D and trimming. Altogether approximately 110,000 clones are present, about three quarters being singletons, with the ten largest covering 0.85% to 1.4%. Sequencing used PBMCs. The receptor was isolated from a woman aged 25 to 39 in good health and CMV-seronegative. The chain combines TRBV6-1 with TRBJ1-1; perhaps TRBD1 as D (6 bases). In DNA form, the CDR3 reads TGTGCCAGCAGTCTTACAGGGTCCACTGAAGCTTTCTTT. This codes for CASSLTGSTEAFF.